This T cell receptor beta chain emerged from a study of T cells after posttransplantation cyclophosphamide (dated by TCRdb to about 2016). About the investigation overall: The study tracked T cell repertoire reconstitution by TRB sequencing after myeloablative bone marrow transplantation using posttransplantation cyclophosphamide as GVHD prophylaxis. Antigen receptor sequencing was done on samples from 35 PTCy-treated patients and from under 20 related bone marrow donors of those patients. Blood from all 35 or so PTCy patients who had 1-year posttransplant specimens underwent TRB sequencing. TRB sequencing was also done on up to about 3 additional blood samples from 2 to 5.2 years after transplant in 3 patients, and on pretransplant blood from several patients. TRA and TRB clonality were tightly correlated in about 10 samples, so subsequent TCR analyses focused on TRB only. Public TRB sequences were queried against a database of over 3,600 sequences associated with responses to pathogens, tumor antigens, self-antigens and alloantigens. Study-level results and caveats: Across the approximately 45 patients, TRB clonality was highly associated with recipient CMV seropositivity and CMV reactivation, and diversity with PTCy was similar to that in the CNI/methotrexate controls. At 1-2 months, donor-recipient similarity was low but rose over the first year, and the later blood repertoires were often dominated by donor CD8+ memory clones. The TRB repertoires of T cells infiltrating skin or the GI tract showed only limited overlap with the TRB repertoires found in blood.

Genomic DNA was used for TRB sequencing, which was performed with the immunoSEQ assay at survey resolution or with the hsTCRB kit. Per the source publication's procedure: Initial read processing used immunoSEQ software, and repertoire analyses used the LymphoSeq R package. For each TRB dataset, clonality was calculated as 1 minus normalized Shannon entropy, and the Gini coefficient was computed as well. To infer phenotypes in unsorted samples, TRB sequences from sorted subsets of the recipient or donor were mapped onto unsorted samples from the same recipient. TCRdb's version of the immuneACCESS table is confined to in-frame rearrangements and falls short of the full clone set. An unresolved V gene accounts for under half of the shortfall where checked; the remainder is of unknown origin. The V and J calls and clone size come from that table; D and trimming were worked out from the DNA. Counted in this sample were some 27,000 clones; 86% of them appeared once. Roughly 3.4% of the sample goes to the ten largest clones.

On the day of marrow donation, related bone marrow donors gave peripheral blood samples. Peripheral blood and bone marrow mononuclear cells were isolated by Ficoll-Hypaque density centrifugation and were cryopreserved. Points on this clone: Which antigen it targets is not known. Within one base of it there is no much larger clone, and no base qualities were kept.

Trimming removed 7 bases from V and 9 bases from J; the gene matches leave 3 bases unexplained. CDR1 and CDR2 were assigned from the germline V gene as SNHLY and FYNNEI. Reading from cysteine to phenylalanine, the CDR3 counts 11 amino acids. Of the read, only the CDR3 DNA is kept; its 33 bases are in frame from base 1. Material for sequencing was PBMCs. The sequence was obtained from a man between 50 and 59 years old. The rearrangement joined TRBV2 to TRBJ1-5; 7 central bases correspond to TRBD1. The DNA sequence is TGTGCCAGCAACAGGGGAGGGCCCCAGCATTTT. The resulting protein is CASNRGGPQHF. The reference TRBV2 and TRBJ1-5 proteins fill in what lies around the CDR3, so the full variable domain reads EPEVTQTPSHQVTQMGQEVILRCVPISNHLYFYWYRQILGQKVEFLVSFYNNEISEKSEIFDDQFSVERPDGSNFTLKIRSTKLEDSAMYFCASNRGGPQHFGDGTRLSIL.